One sample yielded the 6 T cell receptor beta chains listed below, sequenced in a study of memory CD4+ T cells and cytomegalovirus serostatus. Clones were sequenced by immunoSEQ multiplex PCR, and TCRdb holds only the in-frame ones, with some missing. The sample comprises around 50,000 clones, roughly 78% of which are singletons, and 0.65% to 0.7% rests with the top ten. The sort gate was single viable CD3+CD4+CD8-CD45RO+ cells for memory CD4+ T cells. The specimen sequenced was memory CD4+ T cells from blood. The receptor source for this set is an adult in good health and CMV-seronegative.

The chain is built from TRBV27 and TRBJ1-5; D gene ambiguous. CDR1 and CDR2 from the germline V gene are MNHEY and SMNVEV (reference sequence). The CDR3 loop spans 15 amino acids. Trimming cost V 3 bases and J 4 bases, with 13 bases left between them. Here the CDR3 DNA reads TGTGCCAGCAGTTTGATGCAGAACCCTAATCAGCCCCAGCATTTT. It is translated as CASSLMQNPNQPQHF.

The chain combines TRBV2 with TRBJ2-1; either TRBD1 or TRBD2 may supply D (5 bases each). The length of the CDR3 is 13 residues. Germline V CDR1 and CDR2: SNHLY, FYNNEI. V lost 7 bases and J lost 4, with 11 bases in between. CDR3 DNA: TGTGCCAGCAACCAGCGGACATACAATGAGCAGTTCTTC. It is translated as CASNQRTYNEQFF.

The rearrangement links TRBV6-6 to TRBJ1-2, with D maybe TRBD1 (5 bases). V lost 8 bases and J 8 bases, leaving 15 bases between the germline ends. The germline CDR1 and CDR2 sequences are MNHNY and SVGAGI (reference sequence). The CDR3 has 12 residues. DNA of the CDR3: TGTGCCAGCGCTCTAGTAGGGGAGGGCTACACCTTC. It yields the protein CASALVGEGYTF.

This clone was counted only a few times. This chain joins TRBV4-2 and TRBJ2-7; possible D gene TRBD2, 5 bases. The V gene's germline CDR1 is LGHNA and CDR2 YNFKEQ. V shed 4 bases and J shed 1 base, with 11 bases lying between them. This CDR3 is built from 14 residues. The CDR3 loop is CASSPRLLSYEQYF. In DNA form, the CDR3 reads TGTGCCAGCAGCCCCCGACTACTATCCTACGAGCAGTACTTC.

V gene TRBV6-1 combines with J gene TRBJ2-5, with 8 bases lining up with TRBD2. This CDR3 has 15 residues. Germline values: CDR1 MNHNS, CDR2 SASEGT. The V and J ends lost 1 base and 6 bases, in that order; junction bases with no gene match: 7. In DNA, the CDR3 is TGTGCCAGCAGTGAAGAGGGACTAGTAAGAAAGACCCAGTACTTC. It specifies CASSEEGLVRKTQYF.

The J gene is TRBJ2-3, the V gene TRBV28, with a weak D call TRBD2 (6 bases). This CDR3 region has 13 residues. Germline lookup yields CDR1 MDHEN and CDR2 SYDVKM. Between the trimmed V and J ends, which lost 6 bases and 9 bases, there was a span of 16 bases. CDR3 sequence: CASSYRGAGTQYF. The CDR3 DNA reads TGTGCCAGCAGCTATCGAGGGGCGGGAACGCAGTATTTT.